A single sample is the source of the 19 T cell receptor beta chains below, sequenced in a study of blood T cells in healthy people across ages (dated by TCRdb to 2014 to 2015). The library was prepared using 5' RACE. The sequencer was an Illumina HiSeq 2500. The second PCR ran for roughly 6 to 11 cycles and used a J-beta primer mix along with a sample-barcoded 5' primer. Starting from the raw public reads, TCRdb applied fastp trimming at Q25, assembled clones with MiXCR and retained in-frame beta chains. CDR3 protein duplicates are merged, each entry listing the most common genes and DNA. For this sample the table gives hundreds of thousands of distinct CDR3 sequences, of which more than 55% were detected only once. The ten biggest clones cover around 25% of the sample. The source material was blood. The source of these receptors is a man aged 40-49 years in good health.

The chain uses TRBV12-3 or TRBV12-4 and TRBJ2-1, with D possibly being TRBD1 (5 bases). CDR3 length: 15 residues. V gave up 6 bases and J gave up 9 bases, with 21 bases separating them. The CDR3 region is CASSQVQGSFGEQFF. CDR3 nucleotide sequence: TGTGCCAGCAGCCAAGTTCAGGGATCTTTCGGTGAGCAGTTCTTC.

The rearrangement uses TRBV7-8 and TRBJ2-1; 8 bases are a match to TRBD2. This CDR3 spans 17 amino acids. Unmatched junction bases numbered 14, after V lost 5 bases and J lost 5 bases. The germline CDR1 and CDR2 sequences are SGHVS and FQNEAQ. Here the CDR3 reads CASSRGGEDSRHNEQFF. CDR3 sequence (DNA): TGTGCCAGCAGCCGGGGGGGTGAGGACAGTCGCCACAATGAGCAGTTCTTC.

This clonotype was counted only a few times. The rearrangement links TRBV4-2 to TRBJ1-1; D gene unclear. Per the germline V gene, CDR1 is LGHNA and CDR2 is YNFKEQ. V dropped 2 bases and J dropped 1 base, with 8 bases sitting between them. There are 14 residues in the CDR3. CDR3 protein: CASSQRTGNTEAFF. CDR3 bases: TGTGCCAGCAGCCAACGGACCGGGAACACTGAAGCTTTCTTT.

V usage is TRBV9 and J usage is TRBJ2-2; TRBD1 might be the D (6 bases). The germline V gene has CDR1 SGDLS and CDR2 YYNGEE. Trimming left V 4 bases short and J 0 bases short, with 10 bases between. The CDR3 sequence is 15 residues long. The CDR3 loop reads CASSKQGSNTGELFF. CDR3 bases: TGTGCCAGCAGCAAACAGGGTTCGAACACCGGGGAGCTGTTTTTT.

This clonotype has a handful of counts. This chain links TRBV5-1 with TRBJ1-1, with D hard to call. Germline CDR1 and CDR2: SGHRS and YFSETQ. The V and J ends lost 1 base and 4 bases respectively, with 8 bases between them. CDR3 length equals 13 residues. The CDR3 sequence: CASSLRVITEAFF. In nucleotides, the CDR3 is TGCGCCAGCAGCTTGCGGGTGATCACTGAAGCTTTCTTT.

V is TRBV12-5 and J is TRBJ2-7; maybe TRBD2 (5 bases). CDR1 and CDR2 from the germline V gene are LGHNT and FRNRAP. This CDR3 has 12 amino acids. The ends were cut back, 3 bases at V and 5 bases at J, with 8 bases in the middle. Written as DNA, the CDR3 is TGTGCTAGTGGTTTTGTGAGGGACGAGCAGTACTTC. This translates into CASGFVRDEQYF. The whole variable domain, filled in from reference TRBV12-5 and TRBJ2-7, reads DARVTQTPRHKVTEMGQEVTMRCQPILGHNTVFWYRQTMMQGLELLAYFRNRAPLDDSGMPKDRFSAEMPDATLATLKIQPSEPRDSAVYFCASGFVRDEQYFGPGTRLTVT.

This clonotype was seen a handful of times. CDR3 protein: CAISERTSGSYEQFF. CDR3 DNA sequence: TGTGCCATCAGTGAGAGAACTAGCGGGAGTTACGAGCAGTTCTTC. This chain uses TRBV10-3 with TRBJ2-1; 11 nucleotides agree with TRBD2. V gave up 2 bases and J gave up 10 bases; unmatched junction bases: 7. Germline values: CDR1 ENHRY, CDR2 SYGVKD. The CDR3 contains 15 residues.

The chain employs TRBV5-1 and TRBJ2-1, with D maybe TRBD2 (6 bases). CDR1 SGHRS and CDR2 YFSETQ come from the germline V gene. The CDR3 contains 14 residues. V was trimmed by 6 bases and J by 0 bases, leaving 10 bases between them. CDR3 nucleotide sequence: TGCGCCAGCACGATGGGGGGCTCCTACAATGAGCAGTTCTTC. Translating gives CASTMGGSYNEQFF.

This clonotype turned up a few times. The CDR3 spells CASSTGTDLPDTQYF. The CDR3 DNA sequence: TGTGCCAGCAGCACAGGGACAGATCTTCCAGATACGCAGTATTTT. V is TRBV6-2 or TRBV6-3 and J is TRBJ2-3; TRBD1 matches 7 bases. This CDR3 comprises 15 residues. Germline values: CDR1 MNHEY, CDR2 SVGEGT. V lost 6 bases and J lost 4; bases outside the gene matches: 10.

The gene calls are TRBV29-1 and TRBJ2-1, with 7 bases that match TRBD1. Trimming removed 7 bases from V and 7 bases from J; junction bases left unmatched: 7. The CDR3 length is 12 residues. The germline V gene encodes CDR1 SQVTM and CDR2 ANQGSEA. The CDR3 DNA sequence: TGCAGCGCCGGGGACAGTTCGAATGAGCAGTTCTTC. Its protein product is CSAGDSSNEQFF.

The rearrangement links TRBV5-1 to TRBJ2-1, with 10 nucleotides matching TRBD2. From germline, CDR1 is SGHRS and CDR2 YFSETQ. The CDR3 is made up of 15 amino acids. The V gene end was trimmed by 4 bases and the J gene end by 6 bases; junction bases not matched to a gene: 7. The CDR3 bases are TGCGCCAGCAGCAGGGGACTAGCGACCCTCAATGAGCAGTTCTTC. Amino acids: CASSRGLATLNEQFF. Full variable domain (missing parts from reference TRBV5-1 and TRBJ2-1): KAGVTQTPRYLIKTRGQQVTLSCSPISGHRSVSWYQQTPGQGLQFLFEYFSETQRNKGNFPGRFSGRQFSNSRSEMNVSTLELGDSALYLCASSRGLATLNEQFFGPGTRLTVL.

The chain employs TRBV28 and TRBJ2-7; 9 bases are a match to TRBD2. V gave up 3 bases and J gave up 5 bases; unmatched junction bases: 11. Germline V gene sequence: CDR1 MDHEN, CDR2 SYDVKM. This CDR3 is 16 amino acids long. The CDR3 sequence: CASSFGGRAGFHEQYF. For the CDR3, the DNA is TGTGCCAGCAGTTTCGGCGGGAGGGCCGGTTTCCACGAGCAGTACTTC. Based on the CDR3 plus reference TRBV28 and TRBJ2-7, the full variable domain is DVKVTQSSRYLVKRTGEKVFLECVQDMDHENMFWYRQDPGLGLRLIYFSYDVKMKEKGDIPEGYSVSREKKERFSLILESASTNQTSMYLCASSFGGRAGFHEQYFGPGTRLTVT.

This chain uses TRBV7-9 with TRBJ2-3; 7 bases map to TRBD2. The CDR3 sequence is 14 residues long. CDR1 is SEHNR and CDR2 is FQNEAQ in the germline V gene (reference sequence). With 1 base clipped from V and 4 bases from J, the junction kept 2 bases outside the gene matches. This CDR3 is CASSLGREADTQYF. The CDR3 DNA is TGTGCCAGCAGCTTAGGTCGGGAGGCAGATACGCAGTATTTT.

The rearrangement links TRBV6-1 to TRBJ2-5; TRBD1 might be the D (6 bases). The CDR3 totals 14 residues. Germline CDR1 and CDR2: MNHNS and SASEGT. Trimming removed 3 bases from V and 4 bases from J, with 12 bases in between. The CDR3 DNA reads TGTGCCAGCAGTGACAGGGGCTCATCAGAGACCCAGTACTTC. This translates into CASSDRGSSETQYF.

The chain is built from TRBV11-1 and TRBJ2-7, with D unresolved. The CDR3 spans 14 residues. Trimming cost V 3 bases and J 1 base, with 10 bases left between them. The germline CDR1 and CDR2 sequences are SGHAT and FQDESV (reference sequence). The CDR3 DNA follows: TGTGCCAGCAGCTTCTCGAAGGGATCCTACGAGCAGTACTTC. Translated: CASSFSKGSYEQYF.

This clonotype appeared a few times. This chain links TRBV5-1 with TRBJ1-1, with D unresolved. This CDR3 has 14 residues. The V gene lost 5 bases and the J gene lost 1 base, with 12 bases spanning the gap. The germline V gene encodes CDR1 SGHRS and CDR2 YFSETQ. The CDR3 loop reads CASSRTQENTEAFF. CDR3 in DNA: TGCGCCAGCAGTAGGACCCAGGAGAACACTGAAGCTTTCTTT. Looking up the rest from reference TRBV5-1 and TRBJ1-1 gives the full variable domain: KAGVTQTPRYLIKTRGQQVTLSCSPISGHRSVSWYQQTPGQGLQFLFEYFSETQRNKGNFPGRFSGRQFSNSRSEMNVSTLELGDSALYLCASSRTQENTEAFFGQGTRLTVV.

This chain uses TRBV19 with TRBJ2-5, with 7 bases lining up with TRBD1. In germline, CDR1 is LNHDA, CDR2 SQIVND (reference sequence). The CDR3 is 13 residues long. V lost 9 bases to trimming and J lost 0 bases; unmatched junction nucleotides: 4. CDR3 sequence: CASFDRDQETQYF. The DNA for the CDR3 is TGTGCCAGCTTCGACAGGGACCAAGAGACCCAGTACTTC.

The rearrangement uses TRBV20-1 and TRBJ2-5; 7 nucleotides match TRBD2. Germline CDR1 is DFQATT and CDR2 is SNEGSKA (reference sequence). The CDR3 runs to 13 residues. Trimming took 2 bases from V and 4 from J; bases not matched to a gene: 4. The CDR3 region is CSARPSGRETQYF. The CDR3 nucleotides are TGCAGTGCTAGACCTAGCGGAAGAGAGACCCAGTACTTC.

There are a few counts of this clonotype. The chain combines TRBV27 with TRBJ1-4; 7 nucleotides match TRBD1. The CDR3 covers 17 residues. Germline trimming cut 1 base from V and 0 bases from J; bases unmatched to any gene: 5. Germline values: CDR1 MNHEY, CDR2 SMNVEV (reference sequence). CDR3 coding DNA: TGTGCCAGCAGTTTATTACGGACAGGTGCAACTAATGAAAAACTGTTTTTT. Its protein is CASSLLRTGATNEKLFF.